This T cell receptor beta chain comes out of a study of blood T cell repertoires in COVID-19. The wider study: COVID-19 samples, acute and convalescent, were from the United States, Italy and Spain. PBMCs, B-cell-depleted T cells, or T cells were the source of the cDNA or gDNA that made up the material.

As processed by the authors: Estimated nucleated cell counts came from reference gene primer amplification. Libraries were prepared by immunoSEQ multiplex PCR; TCRdb keeps only in-frame clonotypes and omits some of them. That table gives V, J and clone size, and the DNA gave D and trimming. This table has 150,000 to 200,000 clones, 90% appearing once. The CDR3 extends over 16 amino acids. Per germline, CDR1 KGHSH and CDR2 LQKENI. The V end lost 2 bases, the J end lost 4 bases, and 15 bases lay between the germline ends. The clonotype comes from a man aged 60 to 69 with active or convalescent COVID-19. What was sequenced was peripheral blood. The gene calls are TRBV18 and TRBJ1-5; no clear D gene. In DNA form, the CDR3 reads TGTGCCAGCTCACCATCGGGTCAGCAAACAAATCAGCCCCAGCATTTT. As protein: CASSPSGQQTNQPQHF.